The source of this TCR beta chain is a study of CD8 T cells in ankylosing spondylitis. Quantitative molecular-barcoded 5'-RACE generated the TCR beta libraries. TCRdb itself ran the 5' RACE reads through MiXCR, one entry per CDR3 protein. Among about 340,000 distinct CDR3 sequences listed, around 20% were seen once. CDR3 length: 17 amino acids. V shed 0 bases and J 0 bases; nucleotides not matched to a gene: 5. Germline V CDR1 and CDR2: ENHRY, SYGVKD. Study outcomes and limitations: Seemingly distinctive of ankylosing spondylitis blood was a TCR beta motif formed by eight highly homologous variants. Prior work had noted some motif variants in reactive arthritis blood and synovial fluid. Disease-linked clones bore a CD8+ phenotype and were relatively rare in peripheral blood.

Of note for this clonotype: The target antigen is unknown.

The clonotype originates from a male donor with ankylosing spondylitis or in good health (not recorded which). The rearrangement joins TRBV10-3 to TRBJ2-3, with 8 bases fitting TRBD2. The sequenced sample consisted of blood, either unsorted or a sorted T cell fraction (not recorded which). The CDR3 sequence: CAISESRERGSTDTQYF. CDR3 in DNA: TGTGCCATCAGTGAGTCCCGGGAGCGGGGGAGCACAGATACGCAGTATTTT.